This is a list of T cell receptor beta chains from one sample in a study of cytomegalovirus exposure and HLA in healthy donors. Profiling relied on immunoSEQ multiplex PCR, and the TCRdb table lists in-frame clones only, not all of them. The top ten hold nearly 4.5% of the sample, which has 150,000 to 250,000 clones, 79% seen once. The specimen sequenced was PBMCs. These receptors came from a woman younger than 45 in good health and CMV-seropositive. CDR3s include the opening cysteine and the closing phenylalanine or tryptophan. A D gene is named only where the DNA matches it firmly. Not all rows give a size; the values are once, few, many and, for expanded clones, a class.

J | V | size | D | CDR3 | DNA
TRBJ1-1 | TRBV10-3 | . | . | CATGQRNTEAFF | TGTGCCACCGGACAGCGTAACACTGAAGCTTTCTTT
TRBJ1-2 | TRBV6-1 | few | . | CASSEAGGRYYGYTF | TGTGCCAGCAGTGAAGCGGGGGGGCGGTACTATGGCTACACCTTC
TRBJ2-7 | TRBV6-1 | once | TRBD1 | CASSPDRGPYEQYF | TGTGCCAGCAGTCCCGACAGGGGTCCCTACGAGCAGTACTTC
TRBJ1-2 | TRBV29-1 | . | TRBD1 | CSVERPGTGIVTF | TGCAGCGTTGAGAGACCCGGGACAGGGATTGTTACCTTC
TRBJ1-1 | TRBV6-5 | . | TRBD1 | CASRRDRGVNTEAFF | TGTGCCAGCAGGCGGGACAGGGGTGTGAACACTGAAGCTTTCTTT
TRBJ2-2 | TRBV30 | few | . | CAWSTFAGRWTGELFF | TGTGCCTGGAGTACCTTTGCGGGGCGATGGACCGGGGAGCTGTTTTTT
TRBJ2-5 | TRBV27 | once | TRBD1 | CASSFRGPGQETQYF | TGTGCCAGCAGTTTCAGGGGGCCAGGCCAAGAGACCCAGTACTTC
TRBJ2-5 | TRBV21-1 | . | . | CASSNRDYQETQYF | TGTGCCAGCAGCAACCGGGACTACCAAGAGACCCAGTACTTC
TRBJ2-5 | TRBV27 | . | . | CASRPDPDFQETQYF | TGTGCCAGCAGGCCCGACCCTGACTTTCAAGAGACCCAGTACTTC
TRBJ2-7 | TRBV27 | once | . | CASSPTGMTYEQYF | TGTGCCAGCAGTCCCACCGGGATGACCTACGAGCAGTACTTC
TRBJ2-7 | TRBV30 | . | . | CAWSQQGGEQYF | TGTGCCTGGAGCCAACAGGGTGGCGAGCAGTACTTC
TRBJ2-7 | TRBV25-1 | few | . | CASSGTTYEQYF | TGTGCCAGCAGTGGAACCACATACGAGCAGTACTTC
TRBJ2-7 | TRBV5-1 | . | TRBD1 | CASSRGLTGAMDEQYF | TGCGCCAGCAGCCGAGGCCTGACAGGGGCAATGGACGAGCAGTACTTC
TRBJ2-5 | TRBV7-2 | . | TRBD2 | CASSRQGGQETQYF | TGTGCCAGCAGCCGCCAGGGAGGGCAAGAGACCCAGTACTTC
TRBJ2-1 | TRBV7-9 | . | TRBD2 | CASSLGLGTSGVSEFF | TGTGCCAGCAGCTTAGGGTTGGGGACTAGCGGGGTCTCTGAGTTCTTC
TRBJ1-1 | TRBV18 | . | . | CASSPPVRLTSMNTEAFF | TGTGCCAGCTCACCACCGGTCAGACTCACTTCAATGAACACTGAAGCTTTCTTT
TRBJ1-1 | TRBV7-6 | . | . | CASSLIAGARDTEAFF | TGTGCCAGCAGCTTAATAGCAGGGGCTAGGGACACTGAAGCTTTCTTT
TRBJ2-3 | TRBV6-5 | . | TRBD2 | CASIGLADLDTQYF | TGTGCCAGCATCGGACTAGCCGACCTGGATACGCAGTATTTT
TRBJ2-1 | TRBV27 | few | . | CASSLGQPYYNEQFF | TGTGCCAGCAGTTTAGGGCAGCCCTACTACAATGAGCAGTTCTTC
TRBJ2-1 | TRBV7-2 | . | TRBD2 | CASSLVRLAGNNEQFF | TGTGCCAGCAGCTTAGTAAGACTAGCGGGGAACAATGAGCAGTTCTTC
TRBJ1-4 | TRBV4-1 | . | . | CASSHLPWVTRAGKLFF | TGCGCCAGCAGCCACCTCCCTTGGGTGACACGAGCGGGAAAACTGTTTTTT
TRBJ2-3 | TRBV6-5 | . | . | CASSYDAGLGDTQYF | TGTGCCAGCAGTTACGACGCGGGGCTCGGTGATACGCAGTATTTT
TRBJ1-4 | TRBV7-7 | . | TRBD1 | CAIWDRINEKLFF | TGTGCCATTTGGGACAGAATTAATGAAAAACTGTTTTTT
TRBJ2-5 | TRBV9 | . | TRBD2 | CASSNGLAGGISEETQYF | TGTGCCAGCAGCAACGGACTAGCGGGGGGGATTTCGGAAGAGACCCAGTACTTC
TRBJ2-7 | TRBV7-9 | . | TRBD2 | CASSSGTSGRAYEQYF | TGTGCCAGCAGCTCCGGGACTAGCGGGAGGGCCTACGAGCAGTACTTC
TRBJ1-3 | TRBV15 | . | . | CATSRGGEGNTIYF | TGTGCCACCAGCAGAGGGGGGGAAGGAAACACCATATATTTT
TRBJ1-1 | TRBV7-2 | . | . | CASSFPGREGLNTEAFF | TGTGCCAGCAGCTTCCCGGGGAGGGAGGGCCTGAACACTGAAGCTTTCTTT
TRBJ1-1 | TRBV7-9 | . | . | CASSYRTIAEAFF | TGTGCCAGCAGCTACAGGACAATCGCTGAAGCTTTCTTT
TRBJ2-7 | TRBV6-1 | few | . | CASSVSLYYEQYF | TGTGCCAGCAGTGTCTCTCTCTACTACGAGCAGTACTTC
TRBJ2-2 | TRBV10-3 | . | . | CAIRYTRDTGELFF | TGTGCCATCAGGTATACCAGGGACACCGGGGAGCTGTTTTTT
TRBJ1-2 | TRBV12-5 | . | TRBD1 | CASGLYRGVEVYGYTF | TGTGCTAGTGGTTTGTACAGGGGAGTTGAGGTCTATGGCTACACCTTC
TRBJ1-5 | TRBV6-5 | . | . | CASRPRGANQPQHF | TGTGCCAGCAGGCCCCGTGGGGCCAATCAGCCCCAGCATTTT
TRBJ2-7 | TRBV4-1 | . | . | CASSQDHSLYEQYF | TGCGCCAGCAGCCAAGACCACAGCCTATACGAGCAGTACTTC
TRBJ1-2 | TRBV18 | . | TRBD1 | CASSPPGQFYGYTF | TGTGCCAGCTCACCACCGGGACAGTTTTATGGCTACACCTTC
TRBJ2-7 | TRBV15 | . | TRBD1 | CATSRAGQLYEQYF | TGTGCCACCAGCAGAGCGGGACAGCTCTACGAGCAGTACTTC
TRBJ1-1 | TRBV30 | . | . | CAWSTGVDTEAFF | TGTGCCTGGAGTACCGGGGTAGACACTGAAGCTTTCTTT
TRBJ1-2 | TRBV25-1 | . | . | CASSEPSGTGNGYTF | TGTGCCAGCAGTGAACCCTCTGGAACAGGGAATGGCTACACCTTC
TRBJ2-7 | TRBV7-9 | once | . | CASSKQGFLNEQYF | TGTGCCAGCAGCAAGCAGGGGTTTCTGAACGAGCAGTACTTC
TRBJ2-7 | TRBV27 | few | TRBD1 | CASSLGTGGFYEQYF | TGTGCCAGCAGTTTGGGGACAGGGGGATTCTACGAGCAGTACTTC
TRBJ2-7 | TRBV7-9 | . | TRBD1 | CASSPQGVNVQYF | TGTGCCAGCAGCCCTCAGGGGGTTAACGTGCAGTACTTC
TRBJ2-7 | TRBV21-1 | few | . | CALGTETSGRSSHEQYF | TGTGCCCTTGGTACGGAAACTAGCGGGAGGAGTAGCCACGAGCAGTACTTC
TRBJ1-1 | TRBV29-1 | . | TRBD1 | CSVEGISTGGDSKLSEAFF | TGCAGCGTTGAAGGAATCAGTACAGGGGGCGATTCGAAATTGAGTGAAGCTTTCTTT
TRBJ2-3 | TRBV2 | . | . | CASREGGDTQYF | TGTGCCAGCAGAGAGGGGGGGGATACGCAGTATTTT
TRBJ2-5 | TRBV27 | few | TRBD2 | CASSRLAGVGETQYF | TGTGCCAGCAGTCGTCTAGCGGGGGTAGGAGAGACCCAGTACTTC
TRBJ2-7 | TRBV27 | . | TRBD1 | CASSLKTGGYEQYF | TGTGCCAGCAGTCTCAAAACAGGGGGCTACGAGCAGTACTTC
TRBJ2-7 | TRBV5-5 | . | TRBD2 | CASSSSTSGRAYEQYF | TGTGCCAGCAGCTCCTCGACTAGCGGGAGGGCCTACGAGCAGTACTTC
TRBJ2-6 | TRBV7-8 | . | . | CASSQGGAGANVLTF | TGTGCCAGCAGCCAGGGTGGGGCTGGGGCCAACGTCCTGACTTTC
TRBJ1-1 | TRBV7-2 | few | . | CASSMGGAVNTEAFF | TGTGCCAGCAGTATGGGCGGGGCGGTTAACACTGAAGCTTTCTTT
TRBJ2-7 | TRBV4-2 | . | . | CASSQEDFPYEQYF | TGTGCCAGCAGCCAAGAGGACTTTCCCTACGAGCAGTACTTC
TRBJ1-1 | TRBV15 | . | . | CATSSLRGTEAFF | TGTGCCACCAGCAGTCTCCGGGGCACTGAAGCTTTCTTT
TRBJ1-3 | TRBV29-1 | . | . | CSVERGSGNTIYF | TGCAGCGTTGAGCGGGGATCTGGAAACACCATATATTTT
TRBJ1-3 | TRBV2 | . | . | CASRLRGDSGNTIYF | TGTGCCAGCAGGCTCAGGGGAGACTCTGGAAACACCATATATTTT